The 5 T cell receptor beta chains in this list originate from one sample, sequenced in a study of OX40 agonist ivuxolimab in advanced cancers. Sequencing used immunoSEQ multiplex PCR; TCRdb keeps in-frame clones, though not all of them. This sample has 80,000 to 100,000 clones, with 80% to 90% found just once. This specimen was CD4+ or CD8+ T cells sorted from blood, taken in a trial of the OX40 agonist ivuxolimab. The receptors were sampled from an adult with an advanced solid tumor such as melanoma, head and neck, liver or kidney cancer.

The gene calls are TRBV7-9 and TRBJ2-7; D possibly matches TRBD1 or TRBD2 (6 bases each). CDR3 size: 17 residues. The V end lost 4 bases, the J end lost 0 bases, and 19 bases lay between the germline ends. Germline V gives CDR1 SEHNR, CDR2 FQNEAQ (reference sequence). The CDR3 sequence is CASSSDVGGITSYEQYF. The CDR3 DNA reads as TGTGCCAGCAGCTCCGACGTGGGGGGCATAACCTCCTACGAGCAGTACTTC.

This clone was found a few times. The chain joins TRBV4-1 to TRBJ1-6; weak D call: TRBD1 (5 bases). This CDR3 comprises 16 residues. Germline assignment: CDR1 MGHRA and CDR2 YSYEKL. The germline V and J ends were trimmed by 1 base and 4 bases, with 11 bases remaining between them. CDR3 protein: CASSQGAGVYNSPLHF. For the CDR3, the DNA is TGCGCCAGCAGCCAAGGTGCGGGGGTTTATAATTCACCCCTCCACTTT.

The chain has TRBV9 and TRBJ1-2; the D is unclear. The CDR3 length is 16 residues. Germline assignment: CDR1 SGDLS and CDR2 YYNGEE. V dropped 0 bases and J dropped 3 bases, with 15 bases sitting between them. This CDR3 is CASSVGGEGRDYGYTF. The CDR3 DNA reads as TGTGCCAGCAGCGTAGGTGGAGAAGGAAGGGACTATGGCTACACCTTC.

The rearrangement links TRBV19 to TRBJ2-1; tentatively, D is TRBD1 (7 bases). Germline values: CDR1 LNHDA, CDR2 SQIVND (reference sequence). The germline V and J ends were trimmed by 1 base and 8 bases, with 15 bases remaining between them. This CDR3 contains 15 residues. CDR3 bases: TGTGCCAGTAGTATAGCCCGGACAGGCGGGGATGAGCAGTTCTTC. Its protein is CASSIARTGGDEQFF.

The chain joins TRBV25-1 to TRBJ2-1; TRBD1 aligns across 8 bases. The CDR3 is 17 residues long. CDR1 is MGHDK and CDR2 is SYGVNS in the germline V gene. V dropped 5 bases and J dropped 4; count of bases not matched to a gene: 13. CDR3 sequence (DNA): TGTGCCAGCAGTTTCCAGGGGGCAGGGTTACGTTACAATGAGCAGTTCTTC. It is translated as CASSFQGAGLRYNEQFF. Variable domain in full (rest from reference TRBV25-1 and TRBJ2-1): EADIYQTPRYLVIGTGKKITLECSQTMGHDKMYWYQQDPGMELHLIHYSYGVNSTEKGDLSSESTVSRIRTEHFPLTLESARPSHTSQYLCASSFQGAGLRYNEQFFGPGTRLTVL.